The T cell receptor (beta chain) under discussion was sequenced for a study of spatial heterogeneity in lung cancer (dated by TCRdb to between 2017 and 2020). Regarding the research as a whole: Beta-chain transcripts were consistently detected in greater numbers than alpha-chain transcripts, which likely reflected higher beta-chain transcript abundance. In the raw uncorrected reads, each unique combination of TCR and UMI appeared more than ten times on average. In non-small cell lung cancer, the study made a quantitative comparison of TCR alpha and beta repertoires among multiple tumor regions, matched nontumor lung and blood. The study linked features of the TCR repertoire to counts of nonsynonymous mutations, which were determined by whole-exome sequencing of tumor tissue. Both alpha and beta chains were TCR-sequenced in samples taken at surgery, namely 220 tumor regions, approximately 66 matched nontumor lung samples and 50 to 60 PBMC samples. Overall study results and their limits: Ubiquitous expanded tumor TCRs were found in blood more often at tumor resection than at routine follow-up. Additional single-cell paired TCR alpha and beta sequencing was considered necessary to confirm, at a functional level, the hypothesis that regional TCRs recognize regional mutations.

The sample's time point label is to be understood as: sample taken at primary tumor resection. Without any cell sorting, TCR sequencing was performed on whole RNA extracted either from tumor and nontumor lung tissue or from cryopreserved PBMC samples. The donors were around 69 patients from the lung TRACERx cohort who had early-stage, untreated non-small cell lung cancer. Only patients for whom sufficient RNA was available from at least two tumor regions were selected for TCR sequencing. Note on this clonotype: Its antigen specificity is not known. One junction end disagrees with the germline gene, perhaps due to a read error.

Libraries were constructed by 5' RACE. The sample was run on a NextSeq 500. In the TCR library protocol, a unique molecular identifier was attached to each TCR cDNA molecule so that PCR and sequencing errors could be corrected. The paper's processing steps were these. TCR identification, UMI-based error correction and CDR3 extraction were performed with Decombinator tools. Expanded TCRs were defined as those above a frequency of 2 per 1,000, corresponding to the top 1% of the tumor frequency distribution. Renyi diversity was calculated using the R vegan package after each repertoire was subsampled 100 times to 5,000 TCRs. CDR3 similarity networks were built from amino acid triplet string-kernel similarity, with CDR3s being connected when pairwise similarity was above 0.82. The public reads were reprocessed in TCRdb via fastp at Q25 and MiXCR, keeping in-frame beta chains. Each record represents a unique CDR3 protein, reported with the most common genes and DNA among its rows. It is TCRdb's table, rather than the study itself, that gives the V and J calls and clone size. Counted in this sample were about 12,000 distinct CDR3 sequences; around 15% of them appeared once. The top ten clonotypes cover around 38% of the sample.

The germline V gene (reference sequence) gives CDR1 as LNHNV and CDR2 as YYDKDF. The CDR3 holds 13 amino acids from the cysteine to the phenylalanine. The DNA shown is the 39-base CDR3, in frame from base 1. The V gene is TRBV15 and the J gene is TRBJ2-1, with 7 bases aligning to TRBD2. The starting material was PBMCs, obtained at surgery. The sequence derives from a male donor with early-stage non-small cell lung cancer. The nucleotide sequence reads TGTGCCACCAGCAGGGATAGCGGGCCCCTTAGGATCTTC. Its protein product is CATSRDSGPLRIF.